A single T cell receptor (beta chain) is shown here with its context. Its antigen remains unidentified. No base-level quality is on record; no much larger clone is a single base apart. The immunoSEQ Assay, a bias-controlled multiplex PCR, was used to amplify TCRbeta CDR3 regions from genomic DNA. The paper's processing steps were these. Nucleated cell counts per sample were estimated from amplification of reference gene primers within the assay. Sequence reads were collapsed and filtered to measure the absolute abundance of every unique TCRbeta CDR3 rearrangement. For each sample, productive Simpson clonality was calculated as the square root of Simpson's diversity index over productive rearrangements. TCRdb took this table from immuneACCESS and kept in-frame rearrangements with V and J called. Such tables lack part of the clones; where checked against another copy, unresolved V genes explain under half of the gap, and the rest is unexplained. V, J and clone size are taken as reported in that table, and D and trimming were inferred from the DNA itself. Across this sample there are around 500,000 clones, with approximately 85% seen only once. Roughly 3.2% of the sample comes from the top ten.

The entry originates in a study of blood T cell repertoires in COVID-19 (dated by TCRdb to between 2020 and 2021). Turning to the overall study: Samples covering the acute and convalescent phases of COVID-19 were provided by collaborators in the United States, Italy and Spain. The material from the prospective study consisted of cDNA or gDNA derived from T cells, B-cell-depleted T cells, or PBMCs. Subjects who had been exposed to COVID-19, were actively infected with it, or had recovered from it provided the deeply sampled blood TCRbeta repertoires that made up the dataset. The repertoires were made available in a free public database intended to serve as a resource for research on the immune response to SARS-CoV-2. Samples came from the ongoing ImmuneRACE study (first 160 participants) plus 1,254 subjects from 6 global collaborators. Sample metadata almost always included a de-identified subject ID, COVID-19 status, age in years and sex. Where available, HLA class I and class II types were taken from metadata supplied by the sample provider and were not determined by assay-based typing. Paper-wide results and their limitations: How much clinical and demographic metadata was included differed by source and by participant, and the metadata was provided uncurated.

Each collaborating institution followed its own protocols to collect whole blood in K2EDTA tubes. For TCRbeta analysis, collaborator samples were shipped as frozen whole blood, as isolated PBMCs, or as DNA extracted from either sample type. The material sequenced was peripheral blood. The source of this sequence is a human donor in a cohort sampled during active COVID-19.

The CDR3 here reads CASSNGGDIPDTQYF. The DNA sequence is given as TGTGCCAGCAGCAACGGGGGGGACATCCCAGATACGCAGTATTTT. Recombination linked TRBV9 to TRBJ2-3; TRBD2 lines up with 8 middle nucleotides. Trimming takes 4 bases off V and 4 bases off J; junction bases not matched to a gene: 8. From cysteine to phenylalanine, the CDR3 is 15 amino acids long. Only CDR3 DNA is held: 45 bases, read in frame from base 1. From the germline V gene, CDR1 is SGDLS and CDR2 is YYNGEE.